These T cell receptor beta chains were read from a single sample in a study of CD8 T cells in ankylosing spondylitis. TCRdb re-called the 5' RACE reads with MiXCR, one entry per CDR3 protein. The table lists approximately 110,000 distinct CDR3 sequences, approximately 25% of them singletons. The sample comprised synovial fluid, either unsorted or a sorted T cell fraction (not recorded which). These receptors all come from a male donor with ankylosing spondylitis. The CDR3 runs from the conserved cysteine through the conserved F or W. A D gene is named only where the DNA matches it firmly. Clone size is stated in some rows and not others, as once, few, many or a class when expanded.

V gene	clone size	J gene	D gene	CDR3 protein	CDR3 DNA
TRBV5-5	-	TRBJ1-4	TRBD1	CASTSLTGGNEKLFF	TGTGCCAGCACCTCCCTGACAGGGGGTAATGAAAAACTGTTTTTT
TRBV29-1	few	TRBJ2-3	-	CSGGGFTDTQYF	TGCAGCGGCGGAGGATTCACAGATACGCAGTATTTT
TRBV28	-	TRBJ1-2	TRBD1	CATLAGTGDGYTF	TGTGCCACCCTAGCAGGGACAGGGGACGGCTACACCTTC
TRBV19	many	TRBJ2-7	-	CASSSPGHTYEQYF	TGTGCCAGTAGTTCGCCGGGACACACCTACGAGCAGTACTTC
TRBV30	-	TRBJ2-3	TRBD1	CAWSAGQDITDTQYF	TGTGCCTGGAGTGCGGGACAGGACATCACAGATACGCAGTATTTT
TRBV28	few	TRBJ2-7	-	CASRLAGYYEQYF	TGTGCCAGCAGACTTGCGGGATACTACGAGCAGTACTTC
TRBV7-9	-	TRBJ1-6	TRBD1	CASSSGQGFSPLHF	TGTGCCAGCAGCTCGGGACAGGGTTTTTCACCCCTCCACTTT
TRBV7-9	many	TRBJ2-1	TRBD1	CASSLGTGLGVEQFF	TGTGCCAGCAGCTTAGGGACAGGTTTGGGGGTAGAGCAGTTCTTC
TRBV20-1	-	TRBJ2-2	-	CSAREWRNTGELFF	TGCAGTGCTAGAGAATGGCGGAACACCGGGGAGCTGTTTTTT
TRBV16	few	TRBJ2-1	TRBD1	CASSQDRLTYNEQFF	TGTGCCAGCAGCCAGGACAGGCTCACCTACAATGAGCAGTTCTTC
TRBV10-2	-	TRBJ1-5	-	CASSEMRNQPQHF	TGCGCCAGCAGTGAGATGCGGAATCAGCCCCAGCATTTT
TRBV30	few	TRBJ1-5	-	CAWSVQQGYNQPQHF	TGTGCCTGGAGTGTTCAACAGGGTTACAATCAGCCCCAGCATTTT
TRBV6-2/TRBV6-3	few	TRBJ2-1	-	CASSYVAHNEQFF	TGTGCCAGCAGTTACGTGGCTCACAATGAGCAGTTCTTC
TRBV5-5	many	TRBJ2-1	-	CASSLDRNLEQFF	TGTGCCAGCAGCTTGGATCGTAATCTTGAGCAGTTCTTC
TRBV10-3	few	TRBJ2-3	-	CAISEDPSTDTQYF	TGTGCCATCAGTGAGGACCCGAGCACAGATACGCAGTATTTT
TRBV7-2	few	TRBJ1-2	-	CASSPYLAGNYGYTF	TGTGCCAGCAGCCCCTATCTGGCGGGTAACTATGGCTACACCTTC
TRBV28	many	TRBJ2-5	TRBD1	CASSSLTGGIETQYF	TGTGCCAGCAGTAGCTTGACAGGGGGGATTGAGACCCAGTACTTC
TRBV3-1	few	TRBJ2-3	-	CASSQVEGGDTQYF	TGTGCCAGCAGCCAAGTGGAGGGAGGAGATACGCAGTATTTT
TRBV12-3/TRBV12-4	few	TRBJ2-3	-	CASSLALGGGSTDTQYF	TGTGCCAGCAGTTTAGCGCTAGGGGGAGGGAGCACAGATACGCAGTATTTT
TRBV28	few	TRBJ2-1	-	CASTSFWDTGGHNEQFF	TGTGCCAGCACCTCTTTTTGGGACACTGGCGGACACAATGAGCAGTTCTTC
TRBV11-2	-	TRBJ2-3	-	CASSFRRGVTQDTQYF	TGTGCCAGCAGCTTCCGGAGGGGGGTCACACAAGATACGCAGTATTTT
TRBV4-2	many	TRBJ1-1	-	CASSQGGGTGNTEAFF	TGTGCCAGCAGCCAAGGAGGGGGGACGGGAAACACTGAAGCTTTCTTT
TRBV20-1	-	TRBJ1-1	-	CSSTQGPGIEAFF	TGCAGCTCTACCCAGGGTCCGGGCATTGAAGCTTTCTTT
TRBV6-1	-	TRBJ2-1	-	CASIPPGLAPYNEQFF	TGTGCCAGCATCCCCCCCGGTCTAGCGCCTTACAATGAGCAGTTCTTC
TRBV7-9	few	TRBJ1-1	-	CASSLAGDTEAFF	TGTGCCAGCAGCTTAGCGGGCGACACTGAAGCTTTCTTT
TRBV5-1	-	TRBJ1-3	TRBD1	CASSFLGQGEDTIYF	TGCGCCAGCAGCTTCCTCGGACAGGGGGAGGACACCATATATTTT
TRBV20-1	once	TRBJ2-5	-	CSASQGTSLETQYF	TGCAGTGCTTCGCAGGGGACATCACTAGAGACCCAGTACTTC
TRBV2	few	TRBJ2-1	TRBD2	CASSVLSSGSTYNEQFF	TGTGCCAGCAGTGTTTTGTCTAGCGGGAGTACGTACAATGAGCAGTTCTTC
TRBV24-1	few	TRBJ2-3	-	CATRIGKGESDTQYF	TGTGCCACAAGAATAGGGAAAGGGGAATCGGATACGCAGTATTTT
TRBV19	few	TRBJ1-5	-	CASTTGPNQPQHF	TGTGCCAGTACCACAGGTCCGAATCAGCCCCAGCATTTT
TRBV7-2	-	TRBJ1-5	-	CASSPWRDQPQHF	TGTGCCAGCAGCCCGTGGCGGGATCAGCCCCAGCATTTT
TRBV24-1	hyperexpanded	TRBJ2-1	-	CATSDLDSSYNEQFF	TGTGCCACCAGTGATTTGGACAGCTCCTACAATGAGCAGTTCTTC
TRBV20-1	-	TRBJ1-4	TRBD1	CSASEQQGGANEKLFF	TGCAGTGCTAGCGAACAACAGGGGGGGGCTAATGAAAAACTGTTTTTT
TRBV7-2	few	TRBJ2-1	-	CASTLTYSYNEQFF	TGTGCCAGCACCTTAACGTACAGCTACAATGAGCAGTTCTTC
TRBV20-1	few	TRBJ1-5	-	CSASRVGQPQHF	TGCAGTGCTAGCCGGGTAGGGCAGCCCCAGCATTTT
TRBV7-9	few	TRBJ2-7	TRBD2	CASSRGEGVYEQYF	TGTGCCAGCAGCCGGGGGGAGGGAGTGTACGAGCAGTACTTC
TRBV5-6	-	TRBJ1-4	-	CASSQIQIEKLFF	TGTGCCAGCAGCCAAATTCAAATTGAAAAACTGTTTTTT
TRBV20-1	many	TRBJ1-2	-	CSARDEGATSYGYTF	TGCAGTGCTAGAGATGAAGGGGCCACCTCCTATGGCTACACCTTC
TRBV3-1	-	TRBJ1-2	-	CASSQLTGDYGYTF	TGTGCCAGCAGCCAATTGACGGGAGACTATGGCTACACCTTC
TRBV4-2	-	TRBJ1-5	-	CASSPQGGLYSNQPQHF	TGTGCCAGCAGCCCCCAGGGAGGCCTTTATAGCAATCAGCCCCAGCATTTT
TRBV15	-	TRBJ1-4	-	CATSRGVSEKLFF	TGTGCCACCAGCAGAGGGGTTAGCGAAAAACTGTTTTTT
TRBV18	-	TRBJ1-1	TRBD1	CASSPRTGENTEAFF	TGTGCCAGCTCACCCAGGACAGGGGAGAACACTGAAGCTTTCTTT
TRBV11-1	-	TRBJ2-6	TRBD2	CASSLLRGGLASGANVLTF	TGTGCCAGCAGCCTACTCCGGGGGGGTCTTGCTTCCGGGGCCAACGTCCTGACTTTC
TRBV5-1	many	TRBJ1-4	TRBD1	CASSDPQGANEKLFF	TGCGCCAGCAGCGATCCTCAGGGGGCTAATGAAAAACTGTTTTTT
TRBV4-2	few	TRBJ2-6	TRBD2	CASSPTLAGGAVFSGANVLTF	TGTGCCAGCAGCCCTACCTTAGCGGGAGGCGCCGTCTTCTCTGGGGCCAACGTCCTGACTTTC
TRBV5-1	many	TRBJ2-2	TRBD1	CASSLGQGSTGELFF	TGCGCCAGCAGCCTAGGACAGGGAAGCACCGGGGAGCTGTTTTTT
TRBV6-5	few	TRBJ2-7	TRBD2	CASSFLAGLNEQYF	TGTGCCAGCAGTTTTCTAGCGGGGCTCAACGAGCAGTACTTC
TRBV10-1	many	TRBJ2-1	-	CASSATGKYSYNEQFF	TGCGCCAGCAGTGCAACGGGGAAGTACTCCTACAATGAGCAGTTCTTC
TRBV3-1	many	TRBJ2-5	-	CASSLLRDFETQYF	TGTGCCAGCAGCCTCCTCCGGGACTTTGAGACCCAGTACTTC
TRBV11-2	many	TRBJ2-3	-	CASSFRGARADTQYF	TGTGCCAGCAGCTTTAGGGGGGCGCGGGCAGATACGCAGTATTTT
TRBV18	many	TRBJ1-1	TRBD1	CASSPSTGGWITEAFF	TGTGCCAGCTCACCCTCGACAGGGGGCTGGATCACTGAAGCTTTCTTT
TRBV29-1	many	TRBJ2-7	-	CSVAPQGDEQYF	TGCAGCGTTGCCCCCCAGGGAGACGAGCAGTACTTC
TRBV20-1	-	TRBJ2-7	TRBD1	CSAAGGRDEQYF	TGCAGTGCCGCAGGGGGCAGGGACGAGCAGTACTTC
TRBV3-1	few	TRBJ1-3	-	CASNPQGGNTIYF	TGTGCCAGCAACCCACAGGGTGGAAACACCATATATTTT
TRBV12-3/TRBV12-4	-	TRBJ2-7	TRBD2	CASMSASGSSGEQYF	TGTGCCAGCATGTCGGCTAGCGGGAGCTCCGGCGAGCAGTACTTC